This T cell receptor (beta chain) was identified during a study of human T cells and chemical hapten exposure. Study information: The upper back received 0.01% DPC by patch testing, with results read at 6 days. Small pooled library volume differences chiefly drove per-sample TCR yield variation.

Original processing methods: Sampled TCR counts reached a median of approximately 100,000 per sample, with values ranging from roughly 20,000 to 700,000. MiXCR, applied by TCRdb to the RACE reads, yields one record per CDR3 protein. TCRdb's processing, not the authors', yielded these V and J calls. The table shows some 340,000 distinct CDR3 sequences, with about 7% occurring only once. V dropped 5 bases and J dropped 4; count of bases not matched to a gene: 7. Germline loops: CDR1 MDHEN, CDR2 SYDVKM. The CDR3 loop spans 15 amino acids. Noted time point: patch test 1, 2 weeks after DPC sensitization. This sample's treatment: therapeutic diphenylcyclopropenone sensitization with weekly scalp DPC. Study-wide findings and caveats: Expanded TCR counts at PT1 were positively correlated with the patch test score.

As for this clonotype: Its specificity is unknown.

The source is a woman younger than 35 with alopecia areata. Some clones in this sample may be carry-over from other donors' samples. The sample in question was whole blood, obtained in connection with sensitization to the hapten diphenylcyclopropenone (DPC). The chain is built from TRBV28 and TRBJ1-5; 8 bases map to TRBD1. CDR3 in DNA: TGTGCCAGCAGTCTCGTACAGGGGGAGAATCAGCCCCAGCATTTT. As protein: CASSLVQGENQPQHF. Full variable domain (remainder filled in from reference TRBV28 and TRBJ1-5): DVKVTQSSRYLVKRTGEKVFLECVQDMDHENMFWYRQDPGLGLRLIYFSYDVKMKEKGDIPEGYSVSREKKERFSLILESASTNQTSMYLCASSLVQGENQPQHFGDGTRLSIL.